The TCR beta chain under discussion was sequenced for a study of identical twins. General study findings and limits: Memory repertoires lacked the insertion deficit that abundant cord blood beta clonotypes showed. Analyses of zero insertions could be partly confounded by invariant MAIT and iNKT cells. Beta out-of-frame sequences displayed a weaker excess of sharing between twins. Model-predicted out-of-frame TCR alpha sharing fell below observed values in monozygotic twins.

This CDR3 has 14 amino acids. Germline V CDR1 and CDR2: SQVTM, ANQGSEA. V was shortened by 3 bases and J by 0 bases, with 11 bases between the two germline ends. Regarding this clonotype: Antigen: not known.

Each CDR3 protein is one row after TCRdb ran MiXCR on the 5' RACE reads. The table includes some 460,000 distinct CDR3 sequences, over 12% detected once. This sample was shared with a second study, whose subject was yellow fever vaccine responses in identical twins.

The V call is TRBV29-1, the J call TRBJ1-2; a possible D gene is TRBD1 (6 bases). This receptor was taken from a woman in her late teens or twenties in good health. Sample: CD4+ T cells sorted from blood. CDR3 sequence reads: CSVDAAGANYGYTF. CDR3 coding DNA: TGCAGCGTTGATGCTGCAGGGGCTAACTATGGCTACACCTTC. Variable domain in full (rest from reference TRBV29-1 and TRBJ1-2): SAVISQKPSRDICQRGTSLTIQCQVDSQVTMMFWYRQQPGQSLTLIATANQGSEATYESGFVIDKFPISRPNLTFSTLTVSNMSPEDSSIYLCSVDAAGANYGYTFGSGTRLTVV.